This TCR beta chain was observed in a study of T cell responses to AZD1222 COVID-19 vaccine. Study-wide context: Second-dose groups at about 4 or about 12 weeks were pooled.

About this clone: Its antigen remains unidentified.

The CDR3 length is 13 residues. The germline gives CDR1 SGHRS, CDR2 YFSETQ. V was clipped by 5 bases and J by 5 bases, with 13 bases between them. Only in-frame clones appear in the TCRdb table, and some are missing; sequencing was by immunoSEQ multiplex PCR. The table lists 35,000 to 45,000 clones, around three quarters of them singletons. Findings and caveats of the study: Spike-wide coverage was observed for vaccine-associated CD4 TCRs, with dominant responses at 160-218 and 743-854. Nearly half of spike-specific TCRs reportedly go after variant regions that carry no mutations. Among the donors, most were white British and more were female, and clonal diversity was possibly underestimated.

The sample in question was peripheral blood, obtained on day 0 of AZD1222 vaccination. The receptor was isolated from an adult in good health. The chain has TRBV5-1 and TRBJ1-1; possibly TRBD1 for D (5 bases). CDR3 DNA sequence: TGCGCCAGCAGTACAGGACGTGGGACTGAAGCTTTCTTT. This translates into CASSTGRGTEAFF.